Listed here are 16 T cell receptor beta chains from one sample, sequenced in a study of blood T cell repertoires in COVID-19. Libraries were prepared by immunoSEQ multiplex PCR; TCRdb keeps only in-frame clonotypes and omits some of them. This table holds about 100,000 clones, about four fifths found once. Sequencing was carried out using peripheral blood. These receptors were taken from a human donor in a cohort sampled during active COVID-19.

CDR3 sequence: CASSEGGSGRGDEQFF. The CDR3 DNA reads as TGTGCCAGCAGTGAAGGTGGTAGCGGGAGGGGTGATGAGCAGTTCTTC. The rearrangement links TRBV2 to TRBJ2-1; 11 bases fit TRBD2. CDR1 is SNHLY, CDR2 FYNNEI, per germline. The trim removed 1 base at V and 8 bases at J, leaving 7 bases unmatched. The CDR3 loop spans 16 amino acids. Drawing the rest from reference TRBV2 and TRBJ2-1, the complete variable domain is EPEVTQTPSHQVTQMGQEVILRCVPISNHLYFYWYRQILGQKVEFLVSFYNNEISEKSEIFDDQFSVERPDGSNFTLKIRSTKLEDSAMYFCASSEGGSGRGDEQFFGPGTRLTVL.

The CDR3: CASSPMRLAGADTQYF. CDR3 in DNA: TGTGCCAGCAGCCCCATGCGGCTAGCTGGGGCAGATACGCAGTATTTT. The chain links TRBV7-3 to TRBJ2-3, with D possibly being TRBD2 (5 bases). V was trimmed by 5 bases and J by 4 bases, leaving 19 bases between them. The CDR3 runs to 16 residues. The germline gives CDR1 SGHTA, CDR2 FQGTGA.

The V call is TRBV19, the J call TRBJ2-3, with 9 bases matching TRBD1. With V trimmed by 3 bases and J by 6 bases, 10 bases remained unmatched. Germline-derived CDR1 and CDR2 are LNHDA and SQIVND (reference sequence). This CDR3 has 16 amino acids. The CDR3 loop is CASSIPRDRDDDTQYF. The CDR3 DNA reads TGTGCCAGTAGTATTCCCCGGGACAGGGATGATGATACGCAGTATTTT.

This clone was seen a handful of times. Other DNA sequences from this sample encode an identical CDR3 as well. The chain has TRBV18 and TRBJ2-7; a possible D gene is TRBD1 (5 bases). Trimming shortened V by 2 bases and J by 1 base, and 6 bases separated the two germline ends. Germline values: CDR1 KGHSH, CDR2 LQKENI. The CDR3 is made up of 13 amino acids. For the CDR3, the DNA is TGTGCCAGCTCACCAGACAGTTCCTACGAGCAGTACTTC. Translated, it gives CASSPDSSYEQYF.

The table lists this clone with a few counts. The chain joins TRBV19 to TRBJ2-5; the match to TRBD2 covers 8 bases. The CDR3 runs 15 residues. Per germline, CDR1 LNHDA and CDR2 SQIVND (reference sequence). Trimming cost V 5 bases and J 4 bases; bases outside gene matches: 9. The CDR3 loop reads CASSVSGLGGETQYF. The CDR3 DNA sequence: TGTGCCAGTAGTGTCTCGGGACTAGGAGGAGAGACCCAGTACTTC.

This clone has only one observation. The chain joins TRBV7-8 to TRBJ2-5; D perhaps matches TRBD1 (5 bases). The CDR3 covers 12 residues. Trimming took 5 bases from V and 6 from J, leaving 10 bases between them. The germline V gene encodes CDR1 SGHVS and CDR2 FQNEAQ. For the CDR3, the DNA is TGTGCCAGCAGCCAATCAGGGAAGACCCAGTACTTC. This sequence encodes CASSQSGKTQYF.

The V call is TRBV6-1, the J call TRBJ2-5; 11 bases map to TRBD1. Germline assignment: CDR1 MNHNS and CDR2 SASEGT. CDR3 length equals 17 residues. V dropped 2 bases and J dropped 4; count of bases not matched to a gene: 9. CDR3 nucleotides: TGTGCCAGCAGTGAATGGGACAGGGGGTTTTCAGGAGAGACCCAGTACTTC. Translation gives CASSEWDRGFSGETQYF.

This sequence joins TRBV4-3 and TRBJ2-3; 7 bases line up with TRBD2. V was pared by 4 bases and J by 6 bases, with 4 bases of the junction left unmatched. There are 13 residues in the CDR3. Germline CDR1 LGHNA, CDR2 YSLEER. In nucleotides, the CDR3 is TGCGCCAGCAGCCCCGCGGGAGAGGATACGCAGTATTTT. Protein sequence: CASSPAGEDTQYF.

This sequence joins TRBV20-1 and TRBJ2-1; 7 nucleotides line up with TRBD2. This CDR3 has 11 amino acids. Germline-derived CDR1 and CDR2 are DFQATT and SNEGSKA (reference sequence). Unmatched junction bases numbered 6, after V lost 7 bases and J lost 9 bases. Here the CDR3 reads CSGAGVSEQFF. DNA of the CDR3: TGCAGTGGGGCGGGAGTTAGTGAGCAGTTCTTC.

This chain's CDR3 is CASSLTSRDTQYF. CDR3 nucleotides: TGCGCCAGCAGCTTGACTAGCCGAGATACGCAGTATTTT. The chain couples TRBV5-1 to TRBJ2-3; D possibly corresponds to TRBD2 (6 bases). V lost 1 base, J lost 5 bases, and 8 bases lay in between. The CDR3 spans 13 residues. From germline, CDR1 is SGHRS and CDR2 YFSETQ. The full variable domain, in which reference TRBV5-1 and TRBJ2-3 provide the parts outside the CDR3, is KAGVTQTPRYLIKTRGQQVTLSCSPISGHRSVSWYQQTPGQGLQFLFEYFSETQRNKGNFPGRFSGRQFSNSRSEMNVSTLELGDSALYLCASSLTSRDTQYFGPGTRLTVL.

The CDR3 loop is CATGTHTGELFF. The CDR3 DNA sequence: TGTGCCACCGGGACACACACCGGGGAGCTGTTTTTT. The V and J genes are TRBV24-1 and TRBJ2-2; D perhaps matches TRBD1 (6 bases). The CDR3 runs 12 residues. V was pared by 9 bases and J by 3 bases, with 7 bases between. The germline V gene encodes CDR1 KGHDR and CDR2 SFDVKD.

The chain has TRBV4-3 and TRBJ2-7; 8 positions match TRBD1. Germline-derived CDR1 and CDR2 are LGHNA and YSLEER. This CDR3 spans 14 amino acids. J gave up 6 bases and V 3 bases, and 7 bases lay outside the gene matches. The CDR3 spells CASSQDRETVEQYF. CDR3 nucleotide sequence: TGCGCCAGCAGCCAGGACAGGGAAACAGTCGAGCAGTACTTC.

CDR3: CASSQDMWTSGRGDTQYF. DNA of the CDR3: TGCGCCAGCAGCCAAGATATGTGGACTAGCGGGAGGGGAGATACGCAGTATTTT. The V and J genes are TRBV4-1 and TRBJ2-3; 15 nucleotides align to TRBD2. V shed 0 bases and J 5 bases; nucleotides not matched to a gene: 6. The CDR3 totals 18 residues. Germline lookup yields CDR1 MGHRA and CDR2 YSYEKL.

CDR3 DNA: TGTGCCAGCAGTTTTAGGGGAGCGGGAGAGACCCAGTACTTC. Translation gives CASSFRGAGETQYF. The chain joins TRBV27 to TRBJ2-5, with D possibly matching TRBD2 (6 bases). The germline CDR1 and CDR2 sequences are MNHEY and SMNVEV (reference sequence). The CDR3 is 14 residues long. V lost 3 bases to trimming and J lost 4 bases, with 12 bases between them.

The CDR3 region has the DNA TGTGCCAGCAGTTACCAGCCTAGCGGGGTCTACAATGAGCAGTTCTTC. It translates to CASSYQPSGVYNEQFF. The V gene is TRBV6-5, the J gene TRBJ2-1, with TRBD2 identical over 9 bases. J lost 3 bases, V lost 2 bases, and 5 bases had no gene match. This CDR3 spans 16 amino acids. Per germline, CDR1 MNHEY and CDR2 SVGAGI.

The chain uses TRBV29-1 and TRBJ2-7; D might be TRBD1 (5 bases). CDR3 length equals 13 residues. Germline values: CDR1 SQVTM, CDR2 ANQGSEA. Trimming left V 2 bases short and J 4 bases short, with 12 bases between. The CDR3 DNA is TGCAGCGTTGAATTTGCGCAGGGTTACGAGCAGTACTTC. It translates to CSVEFAQGYEQYF.